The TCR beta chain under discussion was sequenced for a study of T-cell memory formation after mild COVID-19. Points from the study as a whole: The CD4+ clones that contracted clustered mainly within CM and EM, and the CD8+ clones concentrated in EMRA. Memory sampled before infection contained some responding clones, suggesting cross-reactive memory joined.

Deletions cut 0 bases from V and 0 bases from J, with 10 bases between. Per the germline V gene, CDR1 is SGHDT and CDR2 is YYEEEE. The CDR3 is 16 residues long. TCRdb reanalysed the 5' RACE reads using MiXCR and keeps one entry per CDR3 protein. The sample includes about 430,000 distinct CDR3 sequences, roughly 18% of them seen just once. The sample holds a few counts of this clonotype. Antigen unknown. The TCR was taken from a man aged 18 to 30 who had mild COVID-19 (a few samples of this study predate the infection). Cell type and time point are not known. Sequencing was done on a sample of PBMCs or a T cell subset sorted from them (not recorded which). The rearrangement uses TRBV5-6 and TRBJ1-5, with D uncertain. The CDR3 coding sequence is TGTGCCAGCAGCTTGGCAGGAATGGTTAGCAATCAGCCCCAGCATTTT. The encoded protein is CASSLAGMVSNQPQHF.